This T cell receptor beta chain was observed in a study of shared clonotypes between healthy human individuals. Sequencing was performed with immunoSEQ multiplex PCR; in TCRdb, only in-frame clones are kept and a portion is missing. This sample yields over a million clones, of which 70% to 80% are seen a single time; 1.5% belongs to the top ten. Germline CDR1 and CDR2: ENHRY and SYGVKD. The CDR3 runs to 14 residues. V was shortened by 0 bases and J by 3 bases, with 8 bases between the two germline ends. The TCR originated in a man aged 18 to 29 in good health. The chain carries TRBV10-3 and TRBJ1-1; TRBD1 might be the D (5 bases). Sequencing used memory CD4+ T cells sorted from blood. Subset described: CD45RA-negative fraction. DNA for the CDR3: TGTGCCATCAGTGAGTCCGGGGGGGACACTGAAGCTTTCTTT. Its protein is CAISESGGDTEAFF.